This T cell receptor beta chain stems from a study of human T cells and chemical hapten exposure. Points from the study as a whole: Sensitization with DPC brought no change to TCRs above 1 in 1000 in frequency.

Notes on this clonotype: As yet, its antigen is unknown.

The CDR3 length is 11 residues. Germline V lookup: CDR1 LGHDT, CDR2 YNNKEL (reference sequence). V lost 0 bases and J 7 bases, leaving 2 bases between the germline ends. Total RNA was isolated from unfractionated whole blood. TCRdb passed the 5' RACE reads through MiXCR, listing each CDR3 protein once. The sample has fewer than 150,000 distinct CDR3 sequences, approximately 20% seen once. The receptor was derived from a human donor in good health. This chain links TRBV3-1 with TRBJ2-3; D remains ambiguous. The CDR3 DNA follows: TGTGCCAGCAGCCAAGAATATACGCAGTATTTT. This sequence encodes CASSQEYTQYF.